Following are 13 T cell receptor beta chains from one sample sequenced in a study of blood T cell repertoires in COVID-19. Repertoires were generated with immunoSEQ multiplex PCR, while TCRdb's copy carries only in-frame clones and drops some. The sample lists 150,000 to 200,000 clones, around 86% occurring once. Input material: peripheral blood. The source is a woman aged 65 to 85 with COVID-19, enrolled during active disease.

This chain connects TRBV4-2 to TRBJ2-1; TRBD2 is a possible D gene (5 bases). With 6 bases removed from V and 0 bases from J, the gap between germline ends came to 12 bases. Germline V CDR1 and CDR2: LGHNA, YNFKEQ. This CDR3 is built from 15 residues. The CDR3 bases are TGTGCCAGCAGGGTAGGTGCGGGCTCCTACAATGAGCAGTTCTTC. Amino acids: CASRVGAGSYNEQFF.

The chain uses TRBV20-1 and TRBJ2-5; TRBD1 matches at 7 bases. This CDR3 region has 16 residues. V gave up 3 bases and J gave up 1 base; unmatched junction bases: 11. Per germline, CDR1 DFQATT and CDR2 SNEGSKA (reference sequence). CDR3 sequence reads: CSASRGQAGGQETQYF. The CDR3 nucleotides are TGCAGTGCTAGTCGTGGACAGGCCGGAGGCCAAGAGACCCAGTACTTC.

The chain has TRBV9 and TRBJ2-5; 7 nucleotides align to TRBD1. V lost 4 bases to trimming and J lost 9 bases; unmatched junction nucleotides: 15. This CDR3 spans 15 amino acids. Germline V gene lookup returns CDR1 SGDLS and CDR2 YYNGEE. The CDR3 DNA follows: TGTGCCAGCAGCTCTCGTGGGCTGGAACAGGGGTCCCAGTACTTC. Translated, it gives CASSSRGLEQGSQYF.

The chain couples TRBV12-3 or TRBV12-4 to TRBJ1-2, with 11 bases fitting TRBD1. Trimming cost V 7 bases and J 4 bases; bases outside gene matches: 2. This CDR3 has 13 residues. The CDR3 nucleotides are TGTGCCAGCACCGGGACAGGGGGCTATGGCTACACCTTC. It translates to CASTGTGGYGYTF.

The V and J genes are TRBV18 and TRBJ2-1; TRBD2 matches 7 bases. The germline V gene encodes CDR1 KGHSH and CDR2 LQKENI. The ends lost 1 base at V and 6 bases at J; junction bases unmatched: 9. The CDR3 runs 16 residues. DNA of the CDR3: TGTGCCAGCTCACCACGCGCGGGAGCAGGTGGCAATGAGCAGTTCTTC. Its protein product is CASSPRAGAGGNEQFF.

J is TRBJ1-1 and V is TRBV10-3, with D possibly being TRBD1 (5 bases). The CDR3 totals 14 residues. Between the trimmed V and J ends, which lost 2 bases and 0 bases, there was a span of 7 bases. Germline V gene lookup returns CDR1 ENHRY and CDR2 SYGVKD. CDR3 residues: CAISEPGLNTEAFF. The CDR3 region has the DNA TGTGCCATCAGTGAGCCAGGGTTGAACACTGAAGCTTTCTTT.

This chain joins TRBV28 and TRBJ2-5; tentative D call: TRBD1 (5 bases). Trimming took off 6 bases at V and 3 bases at J, with 17 bases between the two ends. The CDR3 is made up of 15 amino acids. The germline V gene encodes CDR1 MDHEN and CDR2 SYDVKM. Here the CDR3 reads CASSPPQGKKETQYF. CDR3 DNA: TGTGCCAGCAGCCCTCCCCAGGGAAAGAAAGAGACCCAGTACTTC.

The V and J genes are TRBV29-1 and TRBJ1-4; D remains ambiguous. Looked up from germline, CDR1 is SQVTM and CDR2 is ANQGSEA. The CDR3 runs 12 residues. The ends were cut back, 6 bases at V and 7 bases at J, with 12 bases in the middle. The CDR3 region is CSVWGGSEKLFF. DNA of the CDR3: TGCAGCGTGTGGGGAGGGAGTGAAAAACTGTTTTTT.

The rearrangement joins TRBV6-2 or TRBV6-3 to TRBJ2-2; D is perhaps TRBD2 (5 bases). The CDR3 length is 14 residues. Trimming shortened V by 6 bases and J by 6 bases, and 14 bases separated the two germline ends. The V gene's germline CDR1 is MNHEY and CDR2 SVGEGT. The DNA for the CDR3 is TGTGCCAGCAGCCCTCAATTGAGGGCCGGGGAGCTGTTTTTT. As protein: CASSPQLRAGELFF.

This chain joins TRBV6-2 or TRBV6-3 and TRBJ2-3; 8 bases are a match to TRBD1. This CDR3 has 15 amino acids. V shed 5 bases, J shed 4 bases, and the junction held 8 bases outside the gene matches. The V gene's germline CDR1 is MNHEY and CDR2 SVGEGT. The CDR3 spells CASSPRDRRPDTQYF. Here the CDR3 DNA reads TGTGCCAGCAGTCCCCGGGACAGGAGACCAGATACGCAGTATTTT.

The chain joins TRBV7-9 to TRBJ2-3; no clear D. V lost 2 bases and J lost 2, with 14 bases in between. Germline V gives CDR1 SEHNR, CDR2 FQNEAQ (reference sequence). The CDR3 runs to 16 residues. CDR3 sequence (DNA): TGTGCCAGCAGCTTAAACCGCAGGAATCCCACAGATACGCAGTATTTT. Translated, it gives CASSLNRRNPTDTQYF. Drawing the rest from reference TRBV7-9 and TRBJ2-3, the complete variable domain is DTGVSQNPRHKITKRGQNVTFRCDPISEHNRLYWYRQTLGQGPEFLTYFQNEAQLEKSRLLSDRFSAERPKGSFSTLEIQRTEQGDSAMYLCASSLNRRNPTDTQYFGPGTRLTVL.

The rearrangement joins TRBV9 to TRBJ2-3, with TRBD2 identical over 11 bases. V lost 2 bases and J lost 5; bases outside the gene matches: 7. The germline V gene has CDR1 SGDLS and CDR2 YYNGEE. The CDR3 loop spans 16 amino acids. As DNA, the CDR3 is TGTGCCAGCAGCGTCAGTAGCGGGAGGGGTGAAGATACGCAGTATTTT. As protein: CASSVSSGRGEDTQYF.

The rearrangement links TRBV5-1 to TRBJ2-1, with 7 bases fitting TRBD2. Looked up from germline, CDR1 is SGHRS and CDR2 is YFSETQ. J lost 9 bases, V lost 0 bases, and 9 bases had no gene match. The CDR3 contains 15 residues. The CDR3 DNA follows: TGCGCCAGCAGCTTGGAGGTAGCGGGCAATCTTGAGCAGTTCTTC. Amino acids: CASSLEVAGNLEQFF.